The T cell receptor (beta chain) described here comes from a study of blood T cell repertoires in COVID-19. Germline V gene data show CDR1 as SGHTA and CDR2 as FQGTGA. CDR3 length: 15 residues. The V end was cut by 6 bases, the J end by 0 bases, with 15 bases between. In the original processing: It was from reference gene primer amplification that nucleated cell counts were estimated. Using immunoSEQ multiplex PCR, the repertoire was profiled, and TCRdb retains in-frame clones only, with some absent. That table is the source of V, J and clone size, and D and trimming were worked out from the DNA. The sample yields about 120,000 clones, 75% to 90% seen once. This clone was seen a few times.

V is TRBV7-3 and J is TRBJ2-7; a possible D gene is TRBD1 (5 bases). The sample consisted of peripheral blood. The origin of this receptor is a man between 65 and 85 years old with active or convalescent COVID-19. In DNA form, the CDR3 reads TGTGCCAGCAGGAACAGGTCCGGTTACTCCTACGAGCAGTACTTC. Its translation is CASRNRSGYSYEQYF.